A single TCR beta chain is shown here with its context. No antigen is known for it. Generated by immunoSEQ multiplex PCR, the TCRdb table keeps only in-frame clones and is missing some. The sample shows over 50,000 clones, about 89% of them seen only once. This specimen comes from a study of OX40 agonist ivuxolimab in advanced cancers. For the study at large: Three patients showed partial responses: one hepatocellular carcinoma and two cutaneous melanoma cases.

Findings and limits, study-wide: Within 6 weeks, CD4+ and CD8+ blood T cells expanded clonally at 0.1 to 3.0 mg/kg.

Specimen: CD4+ or CD8+ T cells sorted from blood, collected in a trial of the OX40 agonist ivuxolimab. The origin of this receptor is an adult with an advanced solid tumor such as melanoma, head and neck, liver or kidney cancer.

This chain's CDR3 is CASSSTGGNQPQHF. The CDR3 coding sequence is TGTGCCAGCAGCTCTACAGGGGGAAATCAGCCCCAGCATTTT. The J gene is TRBJ1-5, the V gene TRBV7-9; 8 nucleotides align to TRBD1. J was trimmed by 4 bases and V by 4 bases; bases with no gene match: 3. This CDR3 contains 14 residues. CDR1 and CDR2 from the germline V gene are SEHNR and FQNEAQ (reference sequence).